The 9 T cell receptor beta chains presented below share a single source sample, sequenced in a study of vaccination and CD4 T cells after COVID-19 (dated by TCRdb to between 2021 and 2022). Sample treatment or condition, as interpreted from the label and publication: approximately 9-day PBMC culture with coronavirus spike peptide pools or control peptides (ViraFEST assay). Antigens of these TCRs are unknown. Preparation of the library involved PCR. TCRdb records Illumina iSeq 100 as the sequencer. TCR sequencing of DNA from cultured CD4+ T cells used the Oncomine TCR Beta short-read assay at the Johns Hopkins FTIC core. TCRdb redid the processing of the public reads, applying fastp at Q25 and MiXCR, and retained in-frame beta chains. Entries that share a CDR3 protein sequence are merged under the most common genes and DNA. Across this sample there are more than 12,000 distinct CDR3 sequences, with over 25% seen only once. The ten largest account for about 20% of the sample.

Sequenced here: CD4+ T cells from blood, cultured in vitro, sampled before SARS-CoV-2 vaccination. The origin of the receptors is a human donor who received a COVID-19 vaccine.

This chain connects TRBV19 to TRBJ1-1; tentative D call: TRBD1 (5 bases). With 4 bases removed from V and 5 bases from J, the gap between germline ends came to 8 bases. Germline V gives CDR1 LNHDA, CDR2 SQIVND (reference sequence). The CDR3 totals 12 residues. Here the CDR3 reads CASSRGRTEAFF. CDR3 bases: TGTGCCAGTAGTAGGGGGAGGACTGAAGCTTTCTTT.

CDR3 nucleotides: TGCAGTGCTAGTCAGGGATTGGATGGCTACACCTTC. This translates into CSASQGLDGYTF. The V gene is TRBV20-1, the J gene TRBJ1-2; D may be TRBD1 (5 bases). Per the germline V gene, CDR1 is DFQATT and CDR2 is SNEGSKA (reference sequence). The CDR3 totals 12 residues. V lost 3 bases and J 6 bases, leaving 11 bases between the germline ends.

The V call is TRBV6-1, the J call TRBJ1-1, with 8 nucleotides matching TRBD1. Germline V lookup: CDR1 MNHNS, CDR2 SASEGT. There are 15 residues in the CDR3. V lost 8 bases to trimming and J lost 0 bases; unmatched junction nucleotides: 8. The CDR3 loop is CASSRQGKVNTEAFF. The DNA of the CDR3 is TGTGCCAGCTCCCGACAGGGGAAAGTGAACACTGAAGCTTTCTTT.

This chain links TRBV19 with TRBJ2-2, with a weak D call TRBD2 (5 bases). Germline V gene sequence: CDR1 LNHDA, CDR2 SQIVND (reference sequence). There are 15 residues in the CDR3. V lost 2 bases, J lost 0 bases, and 7 bases lay in between. The CDR3 is CASSITGANTGELFF. In DNA form, the CDR3 reads TGTGCCAGTAGTATAACCGGGGCGAACACCGGGGAGCTGTTTTTT.

This chain connects TRBV12-3 or TRBV12-4 to TRBJ1-5; TRBD1 agrees at 10 bases. The CDR3 consists of 15 residues. Unmatched junction bases numbered 6, after V lost 5 bases and J lost 5 bases. CDR3 DNA sequence: TGTGCCAGCAGTCCTAGGACAGGGGGGGATCAGCCCCAGCATTTT. It yields the protein CASSPRTGGDQPQHF.

This clonotype has a handful of counts. V and J are TRBV24-1 and TRBJ2-3; D may be TRBD1 (5 bases). The germline V gene encodes CDR1 KGHDR and CDR2 SFDVKD. Trimming took 5 bases from V and 5 from J, leaving 10 bases between them. CDR3 length: 13 amino acids. CDR3: CATSGPGRDTQYF. CDR3 DNA sequence: TGTGCCACCAGTGGTCCAGGGCGAGATACGCAGTATTTT.

This clonotype appeared a few times. The chain links TRBV20-1 to TRBJ2-3; D may be TRBD2 (6 bases). The CDR3 runs 13 residues. The V and J ends lost 6 bases and 4 bases respectively, with 14 bases between them. The germline V gene has CDR1 DFQATT and CDR2 SNEGSKA (reference sequence). The CDR3 protein is CSAPQGLSDTQYF. CDR3 DNA sequence: TGCAGTGCGCCCCAGGGACTTTCAGATACGCAGTATTTT.

This clonotype turned up a few times. This chain links TRBV19 with TRBJ2-2; TRBD2 aligns across 8 bases. Looked up from germline, CDR1 is LNHDA and CDR2 is SQIVND (reference sequence). Losses at the gene ends were 7 bases for V and 5 bases for J; bases not matched to a gene: 6. The CDR3 has 14 amino acids. CDR3 sequence: CASMRGAWTGELFF. For the CDR3, the DNA is TGTGCCAGTATGCGGGGGGCGTGGACCGGGGAGCTGTTTTTT.

The J gene is TRBJ2-7, the V gene TRBV20-1; 9 bases map to TRBD2. The germline CDR1 and CDR2 sequences are DFQATT and SNEGSKA (reference sequence). V shed 4 bases and J 4 bases; nucleotides not matched to a gene: 8. CDR3 size: 14 residues. CDR3 region: CSAMAGGAYYEQYF. The CDR3 DNA is TGCAGTGCTATGGCGGGGGGGGCCTATTACGAGCAGTACTTC.